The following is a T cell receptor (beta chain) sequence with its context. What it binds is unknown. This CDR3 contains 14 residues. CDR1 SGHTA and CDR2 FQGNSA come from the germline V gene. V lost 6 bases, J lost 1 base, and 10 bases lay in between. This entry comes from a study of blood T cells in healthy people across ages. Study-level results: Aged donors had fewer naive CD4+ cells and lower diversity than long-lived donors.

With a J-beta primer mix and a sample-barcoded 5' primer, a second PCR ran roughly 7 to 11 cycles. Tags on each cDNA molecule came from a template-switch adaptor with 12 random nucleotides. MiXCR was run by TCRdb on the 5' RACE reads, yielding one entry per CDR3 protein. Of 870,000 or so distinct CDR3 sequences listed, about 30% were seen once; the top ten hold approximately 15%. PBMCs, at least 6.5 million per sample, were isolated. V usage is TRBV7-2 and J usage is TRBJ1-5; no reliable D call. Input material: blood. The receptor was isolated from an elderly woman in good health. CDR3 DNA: TGTGCCAGCAGTCCCTCATACAGCAATCAGCCCCAGCATTTT. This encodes CASSPSYSNQPQHF.